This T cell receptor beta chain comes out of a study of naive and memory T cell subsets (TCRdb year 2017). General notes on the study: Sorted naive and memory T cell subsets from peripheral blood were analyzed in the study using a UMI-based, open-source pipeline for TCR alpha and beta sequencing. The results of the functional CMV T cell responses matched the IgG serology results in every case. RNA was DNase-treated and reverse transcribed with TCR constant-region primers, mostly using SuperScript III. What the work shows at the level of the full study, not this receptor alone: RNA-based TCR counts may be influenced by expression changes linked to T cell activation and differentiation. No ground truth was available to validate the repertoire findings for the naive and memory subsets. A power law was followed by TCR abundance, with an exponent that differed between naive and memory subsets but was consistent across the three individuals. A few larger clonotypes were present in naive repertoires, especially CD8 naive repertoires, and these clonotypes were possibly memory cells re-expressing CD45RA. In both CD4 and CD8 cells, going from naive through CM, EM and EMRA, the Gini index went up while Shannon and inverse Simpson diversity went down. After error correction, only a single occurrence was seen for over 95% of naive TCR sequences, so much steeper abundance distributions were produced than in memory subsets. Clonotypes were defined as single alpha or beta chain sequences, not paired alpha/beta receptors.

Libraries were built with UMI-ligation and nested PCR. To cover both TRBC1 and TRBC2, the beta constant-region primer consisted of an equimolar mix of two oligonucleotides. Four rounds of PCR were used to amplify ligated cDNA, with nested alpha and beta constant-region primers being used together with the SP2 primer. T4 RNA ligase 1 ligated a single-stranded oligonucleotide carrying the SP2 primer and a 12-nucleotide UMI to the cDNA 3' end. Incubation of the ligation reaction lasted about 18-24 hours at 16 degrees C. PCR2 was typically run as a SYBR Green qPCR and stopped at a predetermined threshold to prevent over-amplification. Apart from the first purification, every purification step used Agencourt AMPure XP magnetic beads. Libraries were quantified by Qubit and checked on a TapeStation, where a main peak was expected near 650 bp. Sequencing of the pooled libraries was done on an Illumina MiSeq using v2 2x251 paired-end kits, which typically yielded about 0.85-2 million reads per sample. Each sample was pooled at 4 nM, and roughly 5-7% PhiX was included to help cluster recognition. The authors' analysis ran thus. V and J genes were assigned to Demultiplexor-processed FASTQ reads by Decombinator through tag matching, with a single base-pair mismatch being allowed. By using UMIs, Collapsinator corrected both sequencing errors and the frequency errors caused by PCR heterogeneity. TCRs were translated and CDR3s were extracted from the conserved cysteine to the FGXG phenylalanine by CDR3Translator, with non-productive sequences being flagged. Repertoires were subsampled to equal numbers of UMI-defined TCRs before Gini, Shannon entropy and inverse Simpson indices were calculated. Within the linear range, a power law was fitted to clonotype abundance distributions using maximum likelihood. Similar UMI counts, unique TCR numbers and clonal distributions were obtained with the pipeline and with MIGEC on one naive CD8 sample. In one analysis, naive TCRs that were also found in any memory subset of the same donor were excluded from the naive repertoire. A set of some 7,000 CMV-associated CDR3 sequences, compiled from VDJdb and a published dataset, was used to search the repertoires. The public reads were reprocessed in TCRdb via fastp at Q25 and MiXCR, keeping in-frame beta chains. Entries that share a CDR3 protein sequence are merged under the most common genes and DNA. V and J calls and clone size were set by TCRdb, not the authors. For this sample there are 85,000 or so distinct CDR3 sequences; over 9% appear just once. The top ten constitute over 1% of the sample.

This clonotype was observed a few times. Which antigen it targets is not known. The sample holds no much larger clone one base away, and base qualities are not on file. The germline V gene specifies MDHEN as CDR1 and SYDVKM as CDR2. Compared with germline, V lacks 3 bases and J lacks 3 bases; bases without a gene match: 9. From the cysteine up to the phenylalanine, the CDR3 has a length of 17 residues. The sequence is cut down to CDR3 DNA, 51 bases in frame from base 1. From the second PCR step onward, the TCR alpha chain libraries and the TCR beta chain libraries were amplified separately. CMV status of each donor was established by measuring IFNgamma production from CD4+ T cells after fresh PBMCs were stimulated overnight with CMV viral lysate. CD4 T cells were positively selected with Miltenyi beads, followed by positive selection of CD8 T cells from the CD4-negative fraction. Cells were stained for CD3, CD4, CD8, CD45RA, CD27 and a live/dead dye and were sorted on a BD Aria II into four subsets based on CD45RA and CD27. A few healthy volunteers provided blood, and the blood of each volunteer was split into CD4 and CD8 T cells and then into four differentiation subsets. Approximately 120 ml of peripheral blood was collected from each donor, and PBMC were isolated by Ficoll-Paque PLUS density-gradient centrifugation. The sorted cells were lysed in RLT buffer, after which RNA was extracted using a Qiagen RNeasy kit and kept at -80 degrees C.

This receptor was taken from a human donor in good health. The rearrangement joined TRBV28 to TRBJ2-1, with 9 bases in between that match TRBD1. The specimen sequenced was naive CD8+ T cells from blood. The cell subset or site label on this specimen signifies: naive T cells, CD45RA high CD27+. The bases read TGTGCCAGCAGTTTCAGAAGGACAGGGGAACTCTACAATGAGCAGTTCTTC. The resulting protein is CASSFRRTGELYNEQFF. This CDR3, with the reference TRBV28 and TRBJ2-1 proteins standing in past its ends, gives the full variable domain DVKVTQSSRYLVKRTGEKVFLECVQDMDHENMFWYRQDPGLGLRLIYFSYDVKMKEKGDIPEGYSVSREKKERFSLILESASTNQTSMYLCASSFRRTGELYNEQFFGPGTRLTVL.